These T cell receptor beta chains were read from a single sample in a study of T cell repertoires in cytomegalovirus infection. Via MiXCR, TCRdb re-called the reads, giving one row per CDR3 protein. Of around 300,000 distinct CDR3 sequences listed, 20% to 25% were seen once; the top ten hold roughly 13%. No antigen has been assigned to these receptors. Sequenced here: cultured PBMCs, sampled from culture after CMV antigen stimulation. Receptor source: a human donor in good health (CMV status not recorded). Some clones in this sample may be carry-over from other donors' samples. Each CDR3 is given with its conserved first and last residue.

V,J,length,CDR3
TRBV19,TRBJ2-1,13,CASSPVGLNEQFF
TRBV12-3/TRBV12-4,TRBJ2-1,15,CASSPRDSLYNEQFF
TRBV4-3,TRBJ1-2,16,CASSHTTGNPNYGYTF
TRBV7-3,TRBJ2-1,15,CASSLITGLDNEQFF
TRBV12-3/TRBV12-4,TRBJ1-4,15,CASSLRDSTNEKLFF
TRBV11-2,TRBJ2-7,16,CASSLYLTATSYEQYF
TRBV7-2,TRBJ2-6,16,CASSLGVGSGANVLTF
TRBV11-3,TRBJ2-2,15,CASSQTSGNTGALFF
TRBV20-1,TRBJ2-5,16,CSALSPGTSVGETQYF
TRBV5-1,TRBJ2-5,15,CASSPSAGAQETQYF
TRBV10-3,TRBJ2-5,14,CAISLPGQQETQYF
TRBV7-9,TRBJ2-3,16,CASSGGTSGNADTQYF
TRBV7-9,TRBJ2-6,16,CASSFGGSSGANVLTF
TRBV6-1,TRBJ2-3,14,CASRRQGSTDTQYF
TRBV4-1,TRBJ2-1,13,CASSQTPTNEQFF
TRBV7-3,TRBJ2-7,15,CASSLTSGGPYEQYF
TRBV4-1,TRBJ2-1,15,CASSQEGGRGTEQFF
TRBV7-9,TRBJ2-2,13,CASSDRGRGELFF
TRBV15,TRBJ2-2,17,CATSRDSLASGGWQLFF
TRBV7-8,TRBJ2-3,15,CASSRSNTDTDTQYF
TRBV3-1,TRBJ2-5,16,CASSQDRGTQEETQYF
TRBV7-2,TRBJ2-3,13,CASRSGGTDTQYF
TRBV7-8,TRBJ1-2,18,CASSGPSGTGPFSYGYTF
TRBV28,TRBJ2-7,16,CASSTPRQGITYEQYF
TRBV29-1,TRBJ1-3,14,CSVILGISGNTIYF
TRBV7-3,TRBJ2-4,15,CASSPRMGPRRIQYF
TRBV19,TRBJ2-1,17,CASSIDLASGVYNEQFF
TRBV12-3/TRBV12-4,TRBJ1-3,15,CASNQRSGPGNTIYF
TRBV7-6,TRBJ2-1,18,CASSLVGSGGLSYNEQFF
TRBV20-1,TRBJ2-5,10,CSAQRETQYF
TRBV6-1,TRBJ2-2,16,CASQGTPSANTGELFF
TRBV7-9,TRBJ1-3,17,CASSARGRGASGNTIYF
TRBV20-1,TRBJ1-5,14,CSASLLGSNQPQHF
TRBV6-2/TRBV6-3,TRBJ2-2,15,CASSPRVAVDGELFF
TRBV29-1,TRBJ2-1,18,CSAVLVVGTKKAPNEQFF
TRBV11-3,TRBJ2-1,18,CASSLRQGGTVALNEQFF
TRBV7-9,TRBJ1-1,15,CASSPAGQRNTEAFF
TRBV10-3,TRBJ1-4,17,CAISESKGGAGNEKLFF
TRBV12-3/TRBV12-4,TRBJ1-2,13,CASSLDPGRGYTF
TRBV4-3,TRBJ1-1,13,CASSQDRETEAFF
TRBV7-3,TRBJ2-2,14,CASSPTAATGELFF